These 29 T cell receptor beta chains came from one sample sequenced in a study of T cells after yellow fever vaccination. MiXCR, applied by TCRdb to the 5' RACE reads, yields one record per CDR3 protein. The table includes over 35,000 distinct CDR3 sequences, 5% to 8% detected once. The sample here was PBMCs, either bulk or a sorted T-cell subset (CD4+, CD8+, memory, or dextramer-sorted; not recorded which), taken 45 days after the yellow fever booster vaccination. Every receptor here comes from a man between 25 and 39 years old who received the YFV17D yellow fever vaccine.

This clonotype was observed at least ten times. This chain uses TRBV7-9 with TRBJ2-1, with 11 bases that match TRBD2. Germline V CDR1 and CDR2: SEHNR, FQNEAQ (reference sequence). The length of the CDR3 is 13 residues. The ends lost 1 base at V and 10 bases at J; junction bases unmatched: 0. CDR3 DNA: TGTGCCAGCAGCTTAGGGACTAGCGGGGAGCAGTTCTTC. Protein: CASSLGTSGEQFF.

This clonotype was recorded at least ten times. The chain joins TRBV5-1 to TRBJ2-3; 8 bases fit TRBD2. CDR3 length: 12 amino acids. Germline CDR1 and CDR2: SGHRS and YFSETQ. With V trimmed by 4 bases and J by 12 bases, 7 bases remained unmatched. The DNA of the CDR3 is TGCGCCAGCAGCGCCGGACTAGCTGGCCAGTATTTT. Translating gives CASSAGLAGQYF.

There are many counts of this clonotype. This rearrangement joins TRBV3-1 to TRBJ1-3; TRBD1 might be the D (5 bases). The germline gives CDR1 LGHDT, CDR2 YNNKEL (reference sequence). This CDR3 spans 15 amino acids. Trimming left V 4 bases short and J 0 bases short, with 10 bases between. CDR3 in DNA: TGTGCCAGCAGCCCCCTCGACAGCTCTGGAAACACCATATATTTT. Protein sequence: CASSPLDSSGNTIYF.

Only a few counts were recorded for this clonotype. A read error may produce the germline difference seen at one junction end. The chain combines TRBV7-2 with TRBJ2-3, with TRBD2 identical over 7 bases. Germline CDR1 is SGHTA and CDR2 is FQGNSA. The CDR3 runs 15 residues. The DNA of the CDR3 is TGTGCCAGCAGCCTAGCGGTGGCTAGCACAGATACGCAGTATTTT. It codes for CASSLAVASTDTQYF. The entire variable domain, with the rest obtained from reference TRBV7-2 and TRBJ2-3, is as follows: GAGVSQSPSNKVTEKGKDVELRCDPISGHTALYWYRQSLGQGLEFLIYFQGNSAPDKSGLPSDRFSAERTGGSVSTLTIQRTQQEDSAVYLCASSLAVASTDTQYFGPGTRLTVL.

This clonotype was detected only a few times. At one end, the junction sequence differs from germline, possibly due to a read error. The chain carries TRBV3-1 and TRBJ2-1; a weak D match, TRBD1 (6 bases). CDR3 length: 15 amino acids. The V gene's germline CDR1 is LGHDT and CDR2 YNNKEL (reference sequence). In nucleotides, the CDR3 is TGTGCCTGCAGCCCGAGCAGGGGATGGAACACTGAGCAGTTCTTC. It is translated as CACSPSRGWNTEQFF.

This clonotype was seen at least ten times. The chain couples TRBV27 to TRBJ2-5; D assignment may be TRBD1 or TRBD2 (6 bases each). The CDR3 has 14 amino acids. Germline V gene lookup returns CDR1 MNHEY and CDR2 SMNVEV (reference sequence). V lost 2 bases to trimming and J lost 4 bases, with 11 bases between them. As DNA, the CDR3 is TGTGCCAGCAGTTTAGGGGGCGGGGTAGAGACCCAGTACTTC. Encoded protein: CASSLGGGVETQYF.

This clonotype has at least ten counts. This chain joins TRBV24-1 and TRBJ2-3, with D uncertain. The germline gives CDR1 KGHDR, CDR2 SFDVKD. This CDR3 comprises 13 residues. Trimming removed 10 bases from V and 0 bases from J, with 10 bases in between. CDR3 protein: CATATGSTDTQYF. CDR3 bases: TGTGCCACTGCGACCGGGAGCACAGATACGCAGTATTTT.

This chain uses TRBV5-1 with TRBJ2-1; D is unresolved. V was cut by 2 bases and J by 7 bases, with 4 bases left in between. This CDR3 has 11 residues. Looked up from germline, CDR1 is SGHRS and CDR2 is YFSETQ. The CDR3 nucleotides read TGCGCCAGCAGCTTAGAAAATGAGCAGTTCTTC. Protein sequence: CASSLENEQFF. Based on the CDR3 plus reference TRBV5-1 and TRBJ2-1, the full variable domain is KAGVTQTPRYLIKTRGQQVTLSCSPISGHRSVSWYQQTPGQGLQFLFEYFSETQRNKGNFPGRFSGRQFSNSRSEMNVSTLELGDSALYLCASSLENEQFFGPGTRLTVL.

The chain carries TRBV27 and TRBJ2-4, with D uncertain. Trimming cost V 1 base and J 7 bases, with 14 bases left between them. CDR1 and CDR2 (germline): MNHEY, SMNVEV (reference sequence). The CDR3 extends over 15 amino acids. The CDR3 DNA reads as TGTGCCAGCAGTTTATTGGCCAGCCCTGGGAACATTCAGTACTTC. Encoded protein: CASSLLASPGNIQYF.

This clonotype was detected ten times or more. This chain links TRBV29-1 with TRBJ1-1; D is ambiguous. Germline lookup yields CDR1 SQVTM and CDR2 ANQGSEA. This CDR3 comprises 14 residues. V lost 7 bases and J 0 bases, leaving 15 bases between the germline ends. The CDR3, as DNA: TGCAGCGAGCTAGGAGGGCACATGAACACTGAAGCTTTCTTT. This sequence encodes CSELGGHMNTEAFF.

This clonotype was observed at least ten times. The rearrangement links TRBV12-3 or TRBV12-4 to TRBJ1-1; D possibly corresponds to TRBD1 (5 bases). The V gene lost 1 base and the J gene lost 11 bases, with 11 bases spanning the gap. The CDR3 totals 12 residues. This chain's CDR3 is CASSLGPDMAFF. The CDR3 bases are TGTGCCAGCAGTTTAGGTCCGGACATGGCTTTCTTT.

This clonotype was counted at least ten times. CDR3 loop: CASHHGTSGSNEQFF. The DNA of the CDR3 is TGTGCCAGCCATCATGGGACTAGCGGGAGCAATGAGCAGTTCTTC. The chain has TRBV6-1 and TRBJ2-1; the match to TRBD2 covers 14 bases. This CDR3 has 15 residues. The V gene's germline CDR1 is MNHNS and CDR2 SASEGT. J gave up 6 bases and V 8 bases, and 6 bases lay outside the gene matches.

The chain recombines TRBV28 with TRBJ2-1; either TRBD1 or TRBD2 may supply D (5 bases each). This CDR3 spans 14 amino acids. The germline V gene has CDR1 MDHEN and CDR2 SYDVKM. Trimming pared 8 bases from V and 5 bases from J, leaving 16 bases between. CDR3 sequence: CASGLRQRDNEQFF. The DNA of the CDR3 is TGTGCCAGCGGACTCCGACAGAGAGACAATGAGCAGTTCTTC.

A few counts support this clonotype. This rearrangement joins TRBV12-3 or TRBV12-4 to TRBJ2-2; D gene ambiguous. V lost 3 bases to trimming and J lost 6 bases, with 8 bases between them. This CDR3 region has 13 residues. The CDR3 DNA is TGTGCCAGCAGTTTCGGGTACTCCGGGGAGCTGTTTTTT. Protein product: CASSFGYSGELFF.

To note about this clonotype: A much bigger clone sits one base away, suggesting this may be a read error. This rearrangement joins TRBV27 to TRBJ2-7; no definite D call. Germline V CDR1 and CDR2: MNHEY, SMNVEV (reference sequence). Trimming removed 4 bases at V and 6 bases at J, with 7 bases between. The CDR3 runs to 11 residues. The CDR3 DNA reads TGTGCCAGCAGTTCAACCTGCGAGCAGTACTTC. This gives the protein CASSSTCEQYF.

This clonotype was detected many times. The chain employs TRBV7-8 and TRBJ2-5; no clear D gene. With 3 bases removed from V and 5 bases from J, the gap between germline ends came to 4 bases. Per the germline V gene, CDR1 is SGHVS and CDR2 is FQNEAQ. This CDR3 comprises 11 residues. The CDR3 protein is CASSFSETQYF. The CDR3 DNA follows: TGTGCCAGCAGCTTTTCGGAGACCCAGTACTTC.

The rearrangement links TRBV3-1 to TRBJ2-7; D gene uncertain. The V gene's germline CDR1 is LGHDT and CDR2 YNNKEL (reference sequence). Between the trimmed V and J ends, which lost 1 base and 4 bases, there was a span of 14 bases. The CDR3 consists of 15 residues. The CDR3 spells CASSQAGGVFYEQYF. The CDR3 nucleotides are TGTGCCAGCAGCCAAGCCGGTGGCGTATTTTACGAGCAGTACTTC.

This clonotype occurred many times. This chain connects TRBV20-1 to TRBJ1-5; D is unresolved. Germline loops: CDR1 DFQATT, CDR2 SNEGSKA (reference sequence). The CDR3 has 11 residues. Trimming shortened V by 1 base and J by 6 bases, and 4 bases separated the two germline ends. CDR3 coding DNA: TGCAGTGCTAGAGGTCCTCAGCCCCAGCATTTT. It translates to CSARGPQPQHF.

This clonotype has a count of ten or more. J is TRBJ2-3 and V is TRBV28, with 11 positions matching TRBD2. Germline V gene lookup returns CDR1 MDHEN and CDR2 SYDVKM. Trimming cost V 5 bases and J 3 bases; bases outside gene matches: 4. The CDR3 is 15 amino acids. The CDR3 spells CASSVAGGPTDTQYF. The CDR3 DNA follows: TGTGCCAGCAGTGTAGCGGGAGGGCCTACAGATACGCAGTATTTT.

This clonotype was seen a handful of times. The DNA is omitted, as the CDR3 cannot be located on it reliably, and the CDR3 follows TCRdb's listing. V is TRBV28 and J is TRBJ2-6; the table assigns TRBD1, which was not confirmed against the DNA. The germline CDR1 and CDR2 sequences are MDHEN and SYDVKM. The CDR3 is made up of 16 amino acids, end residues included. Here the CDR3 reads CASSSGRAAGANVLTF.

The gene calls are TRBV27 and TRBJ2-7; 10 nucleotides match TRBD1. With 6 bases clipped from V and 0 bases from J, the junction kept 2 bases outside the gene matches. The CDR3 has 14 amino acids. Per germline, CDR1 MNHEY and CDR2 SMNVEV (reference sequence). CDR3 sequence reads: CASSWDRGSYEQYF. As DNA, the CDR3 is TGTGCCAGCAGCTGGGACAGGGGCTCCTACGAGCAGTACTTC.

This clonotype was recorded many times. The rearrangement joins TRBV5-5 to TRBJ2-2, with unresolved D. Per the germline V gene, CDR1 is SGHKS and CDR2 is YYEKEE (reference sequence). The CDR3 sequence is 13 residues long. Trimming took off 0 bases at V and 7 bases at J, with 7 bases between the two ends. The CDR3 is CASSLAVNGELFF. The CDR3 DNA reads as TGTGCCAGCAGCTTGGCCGTGAACGGGGAGCTGTTTTTT.

Worth noting for this clonotype: This may be a read error, as it is one base from a much larger clone. The J gene is TRBJ2-2, the V gene TRBV5-1; 11 bases map to TRBD2. The CDR3 is made up of 16 amino acids. The germline V gene has CDR1 SGHRS and CDR2 YFSETQ. DNA of the CDR3: TGCGTCAGCAGCTACCGACTAGCGGGAAACACCGGGGAGCTGTTTTTT. Amino acids: CVSSYRLAGNTGELFF.

This clonotype has a count of ten or more. V gene TRBV12-3 or TRBV12-4 combines with J gene TRBJ2-4, with D unresolved. V was shortened by 5 bases and J by 6 bases, with 11 bases between the two germline ends. The CDR3 runs to 13 residues. The CDR3 spells CASSPQNRNIQYF. CDR3 bases: TGTGCCAGCAGTCCGCAGAATAGAAACATTCAGTACTTC.

This clonotype has ten or more counts. The chain employs TRBV20-1 and TRBJ2-3; maybe TRBD2 (6 bases). Per germline, CDR1 DFQATT and CDR2 SNEGSKA (reference sequence). The V end was cut by 6 bases, the J end by 3 bases, with 13 bases between. The CDR3 is made up of 13 amino acids. CDR3 region: CSARTTTTDTQYF. The DNA for the CDR3 is TGCAGTGCAAGGACTACTACTACAGATACGCAGTATTTT.

This clonotype was observed at least ten times. V usage is TRBV20-1 and J usage is TRBJ2-2, with D tentatively TRBD2 (6 bases). The germline V gene has CDR1 DFQATT and CDR2 SNEGSKA (reference sequence). CDR3 length: 14 residues. Trimming took off 7 bases at V and 1 base at J, with 13 bases between the two ends. CDR3 protein: CSVPSGQNTGELFF. CDR3 DNA: TGCAGTGTTCCCAGCGGGCAGAACACCGGGGAGCTGTTTTTT.

The V and J genes are TRBV28 and TRBJ2-3; D uncertain. The V and J ends lost 5 bases and 7 bases respectively, with 13 bases between them. Germline CDR1 MDHEN, CDR2 SYDVKM. There are 13 residues in the CDR3. CDR3 region: CASSPSLENTQYF. CDR3 sequence (DNA): TGTGCCAGCAGTCCTTCCTTAGAGAATACGCAGTATTTT.

Only a few counts were recorded for this clonotype. The chain is built from TRBV6-2 or TRBV6-3 and TRBJ2-7; possibly TRBD1 for D (5 bases). CDR1 is MNHEY, CDR2 SVGEGT, per germline. CDR3 length: 14 amino acids. The V and J ends lost 5 bases and 4 bases respectively, with 15 bases between them. The CDR3 nucleotides are TGTGCCAGCAGTCACAGGTTTCCTACGTACGAGCAGTACTTC. Amino acids: CASSHRFPTYEQYF.

This clonotype has just a few counts. The rearrangement uses TRBV2 and TRBJ1-4; D remains ambiguous. Germline V CDR1 and CDR2: SNHLY, FYNNEI. The V end lost 6 bases, the J end lost 0 bases, and 8 bases lay between the germline ends. CDR3 length equals 14 residues. The CDR3 DNA reads as TGTGCCAGCAGGGCGGGAACAACTAATGAAAAACTGTTTTTT. This translates into CASRAGTTNEKLFF.